The 2 T cell receptor beta chains presented below share a single source sample, sequenced in a study of blood T cell repertoires in COVID-19. The assay was immunoSEQ multiplex PCR, and TCRdb's table has in-frame clones only and misses some. The data show around 82,000 clones, 80% to 95% seen once. Sequences were obtained from peripheral blood. These receptors all come from a human donor in a cohort sampled during active COVID-19.

The V call is TRBV11-2, the J call TRBJ2-7; 9 bases align to TRBD2. The CDR3 length is 14 residues. J was trimmed by 3 bases and V by 4 bases; bases with no gene match: 4. The germline gives CDR1 SGHAT, CDR2 FQNNGV. The CDR3 bases are TGTGCCAGCAGCTCGGGACTAGCAGGCTACGAGCAGTACTTC. Protein sequence: CASSSGLAGYEQYF.

This chain uses TRBV7-2 with TRBJ1-5; 10 nucleotides align to TRBD1. Germline values: CDR1 SGHTA, CDR2 FQGNSA. J lost 8 bases, V lost 5 bases, and 6 bases had no gene match. CDR3 length equals 14 residues. CDR3 nucleotide sequence: TGTGCCAGCAGCCTGGGACAGGGGAGTAAGCCCCAGCATTTT. It encodes CASSLGQGSKPQHF.